The 26 T cell receptor beta chains presented below share a single source sample, sequenced in a study of response to subunit inactivated influenza vaccine. MiXCR was run by TCRdb on the RT-PCR reads, yielding one entry per CDR3 protein. The sample contains over 450,000 distinct CDR3 sequences, 10% to 15% of which appear only once. The starting material was PBMCs from blood, obtained roughly 47 days after vaccination. The origin of the receptors is a man aged 50 to 59 who received an inactivated influenza vaccine.

The chain recombines TRBV19 with TRBJ1-2; 7 nucleotides align to TRBD1. The CDR3 has 14 amino acids. Losses at the gene ends were 7 bases for V and 4 bases for J; bases not matched to a gene: 9. Germline lookup yields CDR1 LNHDA and CDR2 SQIVND (reference sequence). CDR3 sequence reads: CASTEGQFSYGYTF. The CDR3 DNA reads as TGTGCCAGTACCGAGGGACAGTTTTCCTATGGCTACACCTTC.

This clonotype appeared once. The gene calls are TRBV19 and TRBJ2-7, with a possible D match to TRBD2 (5 bases). Germline CDR1 reads LNHDA; CDR2 reads SQIVND (reference sequence). V lost 5 bases to trimming and J lost 5 bases, with 16 bases between them. CDR3 length equals 14 residues. CDR3 in DNA: TGTGCCAGTAGTGTACGGACTTTCTTGGACGAGCAGTACTTC. Encoded protein: CASSVRTFLDEQYF.

The chain is built from TRBV19 and TRBJ2-7, with D unclear. Germline V gives CDR1 LNHDA, CDR2 SQIVND (reference sequence). The CDR3 sequence is 14 residues long. V was shortened by 4 bases and J by 4 bases, with 14 bases between the two germline ends. For the CDR3, the DNA is TGTGCCAGTAGTACCAAGGAGCCTTTTTACGAGCAGTACTTC. It encodes CASSTKEPFYEQYF.

Many counts were recorded for this clonotype. This rearrangement joins TRBV6-1 to TRBJ2-5; 15 positions agree with TRBD2. This CDR3 region has 15 residues. Trimming took 6 bases from V and 9 from J; bases not matched to a gene: 8. Looked up from germline, CDR1 is MNHNS and CDR2 is SASEGT. The chain's CDR3 is CASSDRGLAGGAQYF. In nucleotides, the CDR3 is TGTGCCAGCAGCGACCGAGGACTAGCGGGAGGGGCCCAGTACTTC.

This clonotype was seen at least ten times. The V call is TRBV20-1, the J call TRBJ2-1; 7 bases are shared with TRBD1. The CDR3 length is 13 residues. CDR1 is DFQATT and CDR2 is SNEGSKA in the germline V gene (reference sequence). With 6 bases clipped from V and 1 base from J, the junction kept 3 bases outside the gene matches. The CDR3 DNA sequence: TGCAGTGCCAGCAGGGGGTCCTACAATGAGCAGTTCTTC. This translates into CSASRGSYNEQFF.

This clonotype was found a few times. The J gene is TRBJ2-1, the V gene TRBV4-2, with 7 bases fitting TRBD2. V trimming: 7 bases; J trimming: 5 bases; junction bases outside the gene matches: 8. The CDR3 sequence is 14 residues long. Germline V CDR1 and CDR2: LGHNA, YNFKEQ. DNA of the CDR3: TGTGCCAGCAAGGGCGGGGGACCGGACAATGAGCAGTTCTTC. It is translated as CASKGGGPDNEQFF.

This clonotype has only a few counts. The chain carries TRBV4-1 and TRBJ2-1; 7 nucleotides line up with TRBD2. Germline loops: CDR1 MGHRA, CDR2 YSYEKL. The CDR3 is 14 residues long. The V segment lost 4 bases and the J segment 4 bases; nucleotides outside the gene matches: 4. CDR3 residues: CASSLLASYNEQFF. CDR3 nucleotides: TGCGCCAGCAGCCTACTAGCGTCGTACAATGAGCAGTTCTTC.

Many counts were recorded for this clonotype. The rearrangement links TRBV20-1 to TRBJ1-2, with a possible D match to TRBD1 (6 bases). The germline CDR1 and CDR2 sequences are DFQATT and SNEGSKA (reference sequence). Trimming left V 3 bases short and J 6 bases short, with 11 bases between. The CDR3 extends over 12 amino acids. The DNA of the CDR3 is TGCAGTGCTAGGTCGGCAGGGGATGGCTACACCTTC. Amino acids: CSARSAGDGYTF.

This clonotype appeared a few times. The CDR3 DNA reads as TGTGCCAGCAGCCTAGAGGGTAGGGGCTCCTACAATGAGCAGTTCTTC. Its translation is CASSLEGRGSYNEQFF. The chain employs TRBV9 and TRBJ2-1, with D perhaps being TRBD1 or TRBD2 (5 bases each). The V gene's germline CDR1 is SGDLS and CDR2 YYNGEE. Trimming took 4 bases from V and 0 from J, leaving 14 bases between them. The CDR3 covers 16 residues.

The chain links TRBV5-6 to TRBJ2-1; D may be TRBD2 (6 bases). V was clipped by 4 bases and J by 2 bases, with 13 bases between them. The V gene's germline CDR1 is SGHDT and CDR2 YYEEEE. The CDR3 is 15 residues long. The CDR3 DNA follows: TGTGCCAGCAGCGGGACGGGGGTACCCTACAATGAGCAGTTCTTC. Protein product: CASSGTGVPYNEQFF.

The V and J genes are TRBV15 and TRBJ2-4; D is perhaps TRBD2 (8 bases). V shed 3 bases and J shed 2 bases, with 20 bases lying between them. Germline assignment: CDR1 LNHNV and CDR2 YYDKDF (reference sequence). The CDR3 runs to 18 residues. The CDR3 is CATSSRRGVAGPKNIQYF. CDR3 DNA: TGTGCCACCAGCAGTCGCAGGGGGGTAGCGGGACCCAAAAACATTCAGTACTTC.

This clonotype has at least ten counts. This chain connects TRBV3-1 to TRBJ1-2; the match to TRBD1 covers 7 bases. After removal of 4 bases from V and 2 bases from J, the junction contained 7 bases not matched to a gene. The CDR3 runs 15 residues. CDR1 and CDR2 from the germline V gene are LGHDT and YNNKEL (reference sequence). This CDR3 reads CASSPTRGVNYGYTF. The CDR3 DNA is TGTGCCAGCAGCCCCACCAGGGGGGTGAACTATGGCTACACCTTC. Full variable domain (outside the CDR3, taken from reference TRBV3-1 and TRBJ1-2): DTAVSQTPKYLVTQMGNDKSIKCEQNLGHDTMYWYKQDSKKFLKIMFSYNNKELIINETVPNRFSPKSPDKAHLNLHINSLELGDSAVYFCASSPTRGVNYGYTFGSGTRLTVV.

This clonotype was detected many times. This chain connects TRBV6-1 to TRBJ2-1; 11 nucleotides line up with TRBD2. CDR3 length: 16 amino acids. V dropped 6 bases and J dropped 3; count of bases not matched to a gene: 7. The germline CDR1 and CDR2 sequences are MNHNS and SASEGT. CDR3 DNA: TGTGCCAGCAGAGAAACTAGCGGGAGCCTCTACAATGAGCAGTTCTTC. This encodes CASRETSGSLYNEQFF.

Comments on this clonotype: This may come from a read error, since a much larger clone is one base off. The rearrangement joins TRBV20-1 to TRBJ2-5, with D maybe TRBD2 (7 bases). From germline, CDR1 is DFQATT and CDR2 SNEGSKA (reference sequence). The V end lost 6 bases, the J end lost 7 bases, and 18 bases lay between the germline ends. The length of the CDR3 is 13 residues. The chain's CDR3 is CSASLGGAGTQYF. In nucleotides, the CDR3 is TGCAGTGCCAGTTTGGGGGGGGCGGGGACCCAGTACTTC.

The chain is built from TRBV7-2 and TRBJ2-7; D gene unclear. The CDR3 is made up of 14 amino acids. The V gene's germline CDR1 is SGHTA and CDR2 FQGNSA. Between the trimmed V and J ends, which lost 5 bases and 4 bases, there was a span of 15 bases. In DNA form, the CDR3 reads TGTGCCAGCAGCCAAGGGATCAGAAGGTACGAGCAGTACTTC. Translated: CASSQGIRRYEQYF.

This chain joins TRBV15 and TRBJ2-1; D may be TRBD2 (5 bases). The ends were cut back, 0 bases at V and 13 bases at J, with 16 bases in the middle. Germline assignment: CDR1 LNHNV and CDR2 YYDKDF (reference sequence). The CDR3 runs 14 residues. This CDR3 is CATSRDMIGGGQFF. In DNA form, the CDR3 reads TGTGCCACCAGCAGAGATATGATTGGCGGAGGCCAGTTCTTC.

In this sample, this clonotype turned up a few times. The CDR3: CATSQGVPYGYTF. The CDR3 DNA sequence: TGTGCCACCAGCCAGGGTGTCCCCTATGGCTACACCTTC. The rearrangement joins TRBV24-1 to TRBJ1-2, with D perhaps matching TRBD1 (5 bases). CDR3 length: 13 amino acids. Per germline, CDR1 KGHDR and CDR2 SFDVKD. The V and J ends lost 7 bases and 4 bases respectively, with 12 bases between them.

V usage is TRBV30 and J usage is TRBJ2-3, with 8 bases fitting TRBD1. Germline V lookup: CDR1 GTSNPN, CDR2 SVGIG (reference sequence). The junction had 4 bases not matched to a gene; V was cut back by 2 bases and J by 6 bases. The CDR3 covers 13 residues. Here the CDR3 reads CAWSRTGTDTQYF. The CDR3 DNA reads TGTGCCTGGAGTAGGACAGGGACCGATACGCAGTATTTT. Drawing the rest from reference TRBV30 and TRBJ2-3, the complete variable domain is SQTIHQWPATLVQPVGSPLSLECTVEGTSNPNLYWYRQAAGRGLQLLFYSVGIGQISSEVPQNLSASRPQDRQFILSSKKLLLSDSGFYLCAWSRTGTDTQYFGPGTRLTVL.

In its sample, this clonotype was seen many times. This CDR3 reads CSVEDPGGAGDTGELFF. CDR3 nucleotide sequence: TGCAGCGTTGAAGATCCCGGGGGAGCGGGAGATACCGGGGAGCTGTTTTTT. V usage is TRBV29-1 and J usage is TRBJ2-2; 8 nucleotides agree with TRBD2. V trimming: 0 bases; J trimming: 5 bases; junction bases outside the gene matches: 11. The CDR3 has 17 amino acids. Looked up from germline, CDR1 is SQVTM and CDR2 is ANQGSEA.

V gene TRBV5-1 combines with J gene TRBJ1-2; TRBD1 agrees at 12 bases. The J segment lost 8 bases and the V segment lost 3 bases, leaving 11 bases of the junction unmatched. The CDR3 loop spans 16 amino acids. The germline gives CDR1 SGHRS, CDR2 YFSETQ. This CDR3 is CASSSNAGQGASGYTF. CDR3 nucleotides: TGCGCCAGCAGCTCAAACGCGGGACAGGGGGCGAGCGGCTACACCTTC.

CDR3 sequence (DNA): TGTGCCAGCAGCCACGGGGACCGCCCTTTAAATGAGCAGTTCTTC. It codes for CASSHGDRPLNEQFF. This sequence joins TRBV7-9 and TRBJ2-1; D is perhaps TRBD1 or TRBD2 (5 bases each). The CDR3 has 15 residues. V dropped 5 bases and J dropped 7 bases, with 18 bases sitting between them. Per germline, CDR1 SEHNR and CDR2 FQNEAQ (reference sequence). The whole variable domain, remainder taken from reference TRBV7-9 and TRBJ2-1, is DTGVSQNPRHKITKRGQNVTFRCDPISEHNRLYWYRQTLGQGPEFLTYFQNEAQLEKSRLLSDRFSAERPKGSFSTLEIQRTEQGDSAMYLCASSHGDRPLNEQFFGPGTRLTVL.

This clonotype was seen a handful of times. The V call is TRBV12-3 or TRBV12-4, the J call TRBJ2-3; 11 nucleotides agree with TRBD2. The CDR3 has 17 residues. After removal of 4 bases from V and 3 bases from J, the junction contained 9 bases not matched to a gene. CDR3 bases: TGTGCCAGCAGTTACGCTTTAGCGGGGGGGCATACAGATACGCAGTATTTT. This encodes CASSYALAGGHTDTQYF.

The rearrangement links TRBV6-2 or TRBV6-3 to TRBJ2-5; 7 bases align to TRBD1. This CDR3 has 14 amino acids. V trimming: 6 bases; J trimming: 3 bases; junction bases outside the gene matches: 7. Per the germline V gene, CDR1 is MNHEY and CDR2 is SVGEGT. CDR3 sequence: CASRPTGVKETQYF. The DNA of the CDR3 is TGTGCCAGCAGACCAACAGGGGTTAAAGAGACCCAGTACTTC.

This clonotype was seen a few times. The chain links TRBV5-5 to TRBJ2-5, with a tentative D call TRBD1 (6 bases). V lost 0 bases to trimming and J lost 1 base, with 10 bases between them. CDR1 and CDR2 from the germline V gene are SGHKS and YYEKEE (reference sequence). There are 15 residues in the CDR3. The CDR3 spells CASSLDTDSQETQYF. CDR3 in DNA: TGTGCCAGCAGCTTGGACACGGACAGCCAAGAGACCCAGTACTTC.

V and J are TRBV6-1 and TRBJ1-5; the D gene is possibly TRBD1 (5 bases). The CDR3 spans 15 residues. Germline values: CDR1 MNHNS, CDR2 SASEGT. V gave up 5 bases and J gave up 7 bases, with 18 bases separating them. The CDR3 loop is CASSRSGGEGQPQHF. Written as DNA, the CDR3 is TGTGCCAGCAGTCGGTCGGGGGGGGAGGGACAGCCCCAGCATTTT.

V usage is TRBV25-1 and J usage is TRBJ2-5; no reliable D call. This CDR3 is built from 14 residues. Germline V gives CDR1 MGHDK, CDR2 SYGVNS. Trimming removed 7 bases at V and 2 bases at J, with 14 bases between. CDR3 residues: CASKARGQQETQYF. The CDR3 DNA reads as TGTGCCAGCAAGGCGAGAGGCCAGCAAGAGACCCAGTACTTC.